This T cell receptor (beta chain) was sequenced in a study of CD8 T cells in ankylosing spondylitis. Overall study results and limits: Disease-linked clones were CD8+ and relatively rare in peripheral blood.

This clonotype was recorded at least ten times. Its matching antigen is unknown. From the 5' RACE reads, TCRdb called clonotypes with MiXCR, one entry per CDR3 protein. The sample consists of 150,000 to 200,000 distinct CDR3 sequences, approximately 10% of them appearing once. This CDR3 spans 15 amino acids. The germline CDR1 and CDR2 sequences are MNHNS and SASEGT. Deletions cut 4 bases from V and 2 bases from J, with 12 bases between. The receptor's source is a male donor with ankylosing spondylitis or in good health (not recorded which). The sample taken for sequencing was blood, either unsorted or a sorted T cell fraction (not recorded which). The chain joins TRBV6-1 to TRBJ1-5; perhaps TRBD1 as D (6 bases). CDR3 protein: CASSAAGGGNQPQHF. As DNA, the CDR3 is TGTGCCAGCAGTGCCGCCGGGGGCGGCAATCAGCCCCAGCATTTT.